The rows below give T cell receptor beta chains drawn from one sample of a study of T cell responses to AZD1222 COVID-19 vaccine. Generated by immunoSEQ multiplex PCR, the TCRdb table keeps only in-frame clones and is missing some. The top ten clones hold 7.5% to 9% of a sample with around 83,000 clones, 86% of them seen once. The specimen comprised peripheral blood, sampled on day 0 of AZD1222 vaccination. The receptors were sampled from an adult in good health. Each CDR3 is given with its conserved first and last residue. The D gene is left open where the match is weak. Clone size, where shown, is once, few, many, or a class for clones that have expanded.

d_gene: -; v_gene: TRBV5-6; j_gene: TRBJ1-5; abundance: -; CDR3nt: TGTGCCAGCAGCTTGGCGGATCAGCCCCAGCATTTT; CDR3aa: CASSLADQPQHF
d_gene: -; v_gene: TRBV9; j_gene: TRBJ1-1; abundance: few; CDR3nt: TGTGCCAGCAGCGTAATTTCCCAGCCCACCACTGAAGCTTTCTTT; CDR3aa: CASSVISQPTTEAFF
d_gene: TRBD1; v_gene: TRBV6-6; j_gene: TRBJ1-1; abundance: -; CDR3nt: TGTGCCAGCAGTCCACCTAACAGGGGGCCCTCGAACACTGAAGCTTTCTTT; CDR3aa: CASSPPNRGPSNTEAFF
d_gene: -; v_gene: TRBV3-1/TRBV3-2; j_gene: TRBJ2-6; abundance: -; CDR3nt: TGTGCCAGCAGCCTATCAGGGCCTGGGGCCAACGTCCTGACTTTC; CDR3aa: CASSLSGPGANVLTF
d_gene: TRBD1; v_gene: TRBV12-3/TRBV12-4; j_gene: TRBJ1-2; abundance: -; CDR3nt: TGTGCCAGCAGGCGGACAGGGTATGGCTACACCTTC; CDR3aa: CASRRTGYGYTF
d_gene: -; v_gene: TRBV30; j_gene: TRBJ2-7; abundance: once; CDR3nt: TGTGCCTGGAGACGGATCGGGTTAACAGCCTCCTACGAGCAGTACTTC; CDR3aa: CAWRRIGLTASYEQYF
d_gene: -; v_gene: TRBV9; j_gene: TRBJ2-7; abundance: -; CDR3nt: TGTGCCAGCTCCCTGACGGAGTCCTACGAGCAGTACTTC; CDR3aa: CASSLTESYEQYF
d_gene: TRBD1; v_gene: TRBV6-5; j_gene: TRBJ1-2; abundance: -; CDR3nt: TGTGCCAGCAGATCCGGGACAGACCCCTATGGCTACACCTTC; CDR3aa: CASRSGTDPYGYTF
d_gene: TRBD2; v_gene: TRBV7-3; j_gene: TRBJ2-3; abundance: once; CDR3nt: TGTGCCAGCTCCCACCGCGGGACTAGCGGCACAGATACGCAGTATTTT; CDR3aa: CASSHRGTSGTDTQYF
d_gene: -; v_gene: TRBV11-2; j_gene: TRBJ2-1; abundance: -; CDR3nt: TGTGCCAGCAGCCAGCTGGGTAGGGACAATGAGCAGTTCTTC; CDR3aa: CASSQLGRDNEQFF
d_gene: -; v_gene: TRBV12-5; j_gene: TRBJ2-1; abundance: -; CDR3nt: TGTGCTAGTGGTTTGGGAGGGACGGCCGGTCGGAATGAGCAGTTCTTC; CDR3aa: CASGLGGTAGRNEQFF
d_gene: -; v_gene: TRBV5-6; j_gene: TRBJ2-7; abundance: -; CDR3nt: TGTGCCAGCAGCTTGACGAGTAGCGGTAAGGGGTACGAGCAGTACTTC; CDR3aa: CASSLTSSGKGYEQYF
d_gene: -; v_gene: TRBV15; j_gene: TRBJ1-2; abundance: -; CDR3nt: TGTGCCACCAGCAGTGACAGGTCCTATGGCTACACCTTC; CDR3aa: CATSSDRSYGYTF
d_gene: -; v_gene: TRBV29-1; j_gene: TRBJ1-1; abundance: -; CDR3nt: TGCAGCGTTGAGGAGCAGAGAATGAACACTGAAGCTTTCTTT; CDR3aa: CSVEEQRMNTEAFF
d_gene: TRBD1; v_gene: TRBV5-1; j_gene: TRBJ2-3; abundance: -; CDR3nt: TGCGCCAGCAGCTCCCCCAGACAGGGTGGCACAAATACGCAGTATTTT; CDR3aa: CASSSPRQGGTNTQYF
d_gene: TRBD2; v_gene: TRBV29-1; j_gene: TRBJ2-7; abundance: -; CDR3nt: TGCAGCGTTGAAGGGACTAGCGGTTACGCCCAGTACTTC; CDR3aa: CSVEGTSGYAQYF
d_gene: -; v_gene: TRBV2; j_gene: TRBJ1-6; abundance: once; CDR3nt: TGTGCCAGCAGTGAAGCAAGGGGATTGAATTCACCCCTCCACTTT; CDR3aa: CASSEARGLNSPLHF
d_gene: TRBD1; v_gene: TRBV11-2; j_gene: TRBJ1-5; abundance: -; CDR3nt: TGTGCCAGCAGCTCCCTACAGGGGACTCAGCCCCAGCATTTT; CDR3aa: CASSSLQGTQPQHF
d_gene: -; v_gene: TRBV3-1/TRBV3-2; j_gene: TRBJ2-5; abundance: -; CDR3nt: TGTGCCAGCAGCCAAACCCCAGGATTAAGGGAGACCCAGTACTTC; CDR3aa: CASSQTPGLRETQYF
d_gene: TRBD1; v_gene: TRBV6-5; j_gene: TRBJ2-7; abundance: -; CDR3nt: TGTGCCAGCACCGGACAGGGGTCCTACGAGCAGTACTTC; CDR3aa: CASTGQGSYEQYF
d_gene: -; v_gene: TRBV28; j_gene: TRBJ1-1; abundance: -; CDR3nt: TGTGCCAGCAGCCGTGGAGTAGGGGAAGCTTTCTTT; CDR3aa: CASSRGVGEAFF
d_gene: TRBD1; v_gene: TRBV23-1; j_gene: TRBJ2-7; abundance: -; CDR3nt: TGCGCCAGCAGTCAATCGACAGGGGAACACTACGAGCAGTACTTC; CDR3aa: CASSQSTGEHYEQYF